This T cell receptor (beta chain) was captured by sequencing in a study of shared clonotypes between healthy human individuals. Study as a whole: Three plates were used per donor for CD4 naive, three for CD4 memory, two for CD8 naive and one for CD8 memory.

Donors, without exception, were Caucasian adults residing in Nashville, Tennessee. Repertoires were generated with immunoSEQ multiplex PCR, while TCRdb's copy carries only in-frame clones and drops some. The sample gives more than 2,000,000 clones, approximately 90% of which show up once; under 0.15% is in the top ten. Germline V CDR1 and CDR2: SNHLY, FYNNEI. There are 11 residues in the CDR3. Trimming left V 6 bases short and J 6 bases short, with 9 bases between. This TCR derives from a man aged 18 to 29 in good health. Sequenced input: naive CD4+ T cells sorted from blood. Subset reported: CD45RA+ positively selected. V is TRBV2 and J is TRBJ2-7, with TRBD1 as a possible D gene (5 bases). Here the CDR3 reads CASRGAGEQYF. The CDR3 nucleotides read TGTGCCAGCAGAGGGGCAGGCGAGCAGTACTTC. Full variable domain (outside the CDR3, taken from reference TRBV2 and TRBJ2-7): EPEVTQTPSHQVTQMGQEVILRCVPISNHLYFYWYRQILGQKVEFLVSFYNNEISEKSEIFDDQFSVERPDGSNFTLKIRSTKLEDSAMYFCASRGAGEQYFGPGTRLTVT.